The 22 T cell receptor beta chains reported below all come from one sample, sequenced in a study of blood T cell repertoires in COVID-19. Profiled with immunoSEQ multiplex PCR; TCRdb holds only in-frame clones, not every one. The table has about 60,000 clones, 70% to 85% seen once. The sequenced sample consisted of peripheral blood. All receptors come from a man aged 55 to 70 with acute or convalescent COVID-19.

The chain couples TRBV29-1 to TRBJ2-1; weak D call: TRBD1 (5 bases). Trimming took 3 bases from V and 3 from J, leaving 9 bases between them. Germline V lookup: CDR1 SQVTM, CDR2 ANQGSEA. The CDR3 loop spans 13 amino acids. The CDR3 DNA reads TGCAGCGTTGACGGACACCTCTACAATGAGCAGTTCTTC. Protein sequence: CSVDGHLYNEQFF.

This clone was counted only a few times. V gene TRBV7-8 combines with J gene TRBJ1-1, with 7 positions matching TRBD1. The germline V gene encodes CDR1 SGHVS and CDR2 FQNEAQ. This CDR3 has 16 residues. Unmatched junction bases numbered 10, after V lost 1 base and J lost 5 bases. The CDR3 region is CASSLVYRGGMTEAFF. The CDR3 bases are TGTGCCAGCAGCTTAGTATACAGGGGAGGTATGACTGAAGCTTTCTTT.

The V gene is TRBV7-9, the J gene TRBJ2-2, with D hard to call. Trimming shortened V by 4 bases and J by 2 bases, and 2 bases separated the two germline ends. CDR3 length: 12 amino acids. CDR1 and CDR2 (germline): SEHNR, FQNEAQ (reference sequence). The CDR3 DNA reads TGTGCCAGCAGCTCAAACACCGGGGAGCTGTTTTTT. Translation gives CASSSNTGELFF. Together with reference TRBV7-9 and TRBJ2-2, the CDR3 gives the full variable domain: DTGVSQNPRHKITKRGQNVTFRCDPISEHNRLYWYRQTLGQGPEFLTYFQNEAQLEKSRLLSDRFSAERPKGSFSTLEIQRTEQGDSAMYLCASSSNTGELFFGEGSRLTVL.

V is TRBV27 and J is TRBJ1-2; D is undetermined. In germline, CDR1 is MNHEY, CDR2 SMNVEV (reference sequence). The CDR3 runs to 13 residues. The germline V and J ends were trimmed by 0 bases and 8 bases, with 10 bases remaining between them. CDR3 amino acids: CASSLSPGIGYTF. Here the CDR3 DNA reads TGTGCCAGCAGTTTATCGCCCGGGATCGGCTACACCTTC.

V is TRBV28 and J is TRBJ1-1; D is possibly TRBD1 (6 bases). The CDR3 runs to 15 residues. The V end was cut by 6 bases, the J end by 5 bases, with 19 bases between. Germline V lookup: CDR1 MDHEN, CDR2 SYDVKM. CDR3 sequence: CASRPPTGKKTEAFF. The CDR3 nucleotides read TGTGCCAGCAGACCCCCGACAGGAAAGAAGACTGAAGCTTTCTTT.

The rearrangement uses TRBV25-1 and TRBJ2-5, with 8 bases aligning to TRBD1. V lost 5 bases to trimming and J lost 1 base; unmatched junction nucleotides: 6. The length of the CDR3 is 15 residues. The germline V gene encodes CDR1 MGHDK and CDR2 SYGVNS. CDR3 DNA: TGTGCCAGCAGTCCAGGGGGCGGGCGCCAAGAGACCCAGTACTTC. The encoded protein is CASSPGGGRQETQYF.

The CDR3 nucleotides are TGCGCCAGCAGCCTAATCGATATGAACACTGAAGCTTTCTTT. It codes for CASSLIDMNTEAFF. V and J are TRBV5-1 and TRBJ1-1, with D unclear. CDR3 size: 14 residues. CDR1 and CDR2 (germline): SGHRS, YFSETQ. V was cut by 4 bases and J by 0 bases, with 10 bases left in between.

The sample holds one count of this clone. This rearrangement joins TRBV29-1 to TRBJ2-1; 11 bases align to TRBD1. CDR1 and CDR2 from the germline V gene are SQVTM and ANQGSEA. V lost 3 bases to trimming and J lost 8 bases; unmatched junction nucleotides: 6. The CDR3 runs 14 residues. CDR3 sequence (DNA): TGCAGCGTTGAGACGGGACAGGGGGTCGATGAGCAGTTCTTC. Residues: CSVETGQGVDEQFF.

The chain is built from TRBV5-6 and TRBJ2-3, with 14 bases that match TRBD2. The CDR3 extends over 15 amino acids. V lost 4 bases to trimming and J lost 5 bases; unmatched junction nucleotides: 3. Looked up from germline, CDR1 is SGHDT and CDR2 is YYEEEE. DNA of the CDR3: TGTGCCAGCAGCCTAGGGACTAGCGGGGGAGATACGCAGTATTTT. Protein sequence: CASSLGTSGGDTQYF.

This clone was seen a handful of times. This same CDR3 is encoded by further DNA sequences in the sample. The V call is TRBV10-3, the J call TRBJ1-5, with a possible D match to TRBD1 (5 bases). V was cut by 0 bases and J by 7 bases, with 7 bases left in between. Germline V lookup: CDR1 ENHRY, CDR2 SYGVKD. The CDR3 totals 13 residues. The CDR3 sequence is CAISESGAQPQHF. CDR3 in DNA: TGTGCCATCAGTGAGTCAGGGGCCCAGCCCCAGCATTTT.

The J gene is TRBJ1-2, the V gene TRBV14; the match to TRBD1 covers 12 bases. The CDR3 covers 17 residues. J gave up 0 bases and V 3 bases, and 5 bases lay outside the gene matches. CDR1 is SGHDN and CDR2 is FVKESK in the germline V gene. This CDR3 reads CASSHPGTGGPNYGYTF. DNA of the CDR3: TGTGCCAGCAGCCATCCCGGGACAGGGGGCCCTAACTATGGCTACACCTTC.

The rearrangement uses TRBV20-1 and TRBJ2-3; 12 bases agree with TRBD2. V gave up 3 bases and J gave up 8 bases; unmatched junction bases: 9. CDR1 and CDR2 (germline): DFQATT, SNEGSKA (reference sequence). The CDR3 covers 15 residues. In DNA, the CDR3 is TGCAGTGCTAGTTCCGGACTAGCGGGGATGGGTACGCAGTATTTT. It specifies CSASSGLAGMGTQYF.

This clone is a singleton in its sample. The sample carries other DNA sequences with the same CDR3. This chain joins TRBV5-1 and TRBJ1-1; no clear D. The ends were cut back, 2 bases at V and 3 bases at J, with 8 bases in the middle. In germline, CDR1 is SGHRS, CDR2 YFSETQ. The CDR3 loop spans 13 amino acids. In DNA form, the CDR3 reads TGCGCCAGCAGCTTAAAACTTGACACTGAAGCTTTCTTT. It yields the protein CASSLKLDTEAFF.

This clone was counted between two and nine times. V and J are TRBV6-5 and TRBJ1-2; 8 nucleotides agree with TRBD1. The CDR3 has 14 amino acids. The junction had 10 bases not matched to a gene; V was cut back by 5 bases and J by 8 bases. In germline, CDR1 is MNHEY, CDR2 SVGAGI. CDR3 DNA sequence: TGTGCCAGCAGTACCCGGACAGGGTTTGGAGGCTACACCTTC. Its translation: CASSTRTGFGGYTF.

V and J are TRBV5-1 and TRBJ1-1; perhaps TRBD1 as D (6 bases). V lost 5 bases and J 0 bases, leaving 14 bases between the germline ends. The CDR3 length is 15 residues. Germline CDR1 is SGHRS and CDR2 is YFSETQ. The CDR3 nucleotides are TGCGCCAGCAGTACCGGGGGGCGGGTGAACACTGAAGCTTTCTTT. As protein: CASSTGGRVNTEAFF.

Here the CDR3 reads CAISAGQAGIHEQYF. CDR3 coding DNA: TGTGCCATCAGTGCGGGACAGGCTGGAATCCACGAGCAGTACTTC. The chain employs TRBV10-3 and TRBJ2-7; 8 bases are shared with TRBD1. Unmatched junction bases numbered 10, after V lost 4 bases and J lost 5 bases. From germline, CDR1 is ENHRY and CDR2 SYGVKD. CDR3 length equals 15 residues.

The chain uses TRBV5-1 and TRBJ1-1; 8 nucleotides align to TRBD1. Germline V CDR1 and CDR2: SGHRS, YFSETQ. Trimming removed 4 bases from V and 2 bases from J; junction bases left unmatched: 22. The CDR3 is made up of 20 amino acids. Written as DNA, the CDR3 is TGCGCCAGCAGCCCAGCGGGACAGGCATTACCAGGGAAGCGTAACACTGAAGCTTTCTTT. It specifies CASSPAGQALPGKRNTEAFF.

The V gene is TRBV9, the J gene TRBJ1-1; no reliable D call. The V gene's germline CDR1 is SGDLS and CDR2 YYNGEE. V was clipped by 5 bases and J by 0 bases, with 8 bases between them. The length of the CDR3 is 13 residues. The CDR3, as DNA: TGTGCCAGCAGTAAAATTGTGAACACTGAAGCTTTCTTT. This gives the protein CASSKIVNTEAFF.

V is TRBV21-1 and J is TRBJ2-3; TRBD1 is the table's D call, not checked against the DNA. TRBV21-1 represents a pseudogene. The CDR3 totals 15 residues. This chain's CDR3 is CASSLIEGDTDTQYF. The CDR3 DNA sequence: TGTGCCAGCAGCCTTATAGAGGGGGACACAGATACGCAGTATTTT.

The chain joins TRBV28 to TRBJ1-6, with D possibly matching TRBD1 (6 bases). The length of the CDR3 is 16 residues. Germline lookup yields CDR1 MDHEN and CDR2 SYDVKM. V lost 6 bases, J lost 10 bases, and 22 bases lay in between. The CDR3 region is CASRTARTAVGSPLHF. In nucleotides, the CDR3 is TGTGCCAGCAGAACTGCGCGGACAGCTGTCGGGTCACCCCTCCACTTT.

This rearrangement joins TRBV5-6 to TRBJ1-3, with a possible D match to TRBD1 (5 bases). This CDR3 region has 15 residues. The germline CDR1 and CDR2 sequences are SGHDT and YYEEEE. Trimming removed 0 bases from V and 1 base from J, with 8 bases in between. CDR3 loop: CASSLAPGSGNTIYF. The CDR3 DNA sequence: TGTGCCAGCAGCTTGGCCCCAGGGTCTGGAAACACCATATATTTT.

This chain links TRBV11-2 with TRBJ2-7; TRBD1 is a possible D gene (5 bases). V was shortened by 6 bases and J by 0 bases, with 15 bases between the two germline ends. Germline V gene lookup returns CDR1 SGHAT and CDR2 FQNNGV. There are 15 residues in the CDR3. The CDR3 DNA is TGTGCCAGCAGGCCTGACAGTTCGCCCTCCTACGAGCAGTACTTC. It encodes CASRPDSSPSYEQYF.